This TCR beta chain was obtained from a study of STAT3 mutations in large granular lymphocyte leukemia. Study context: 40% of treated T-LGLL patients showed hematologic response to immunosuppression.

Germline assignment: CDR1 LNHDA and CDR2 SQIVND (reference sequence). CDR3 length equals 11 residues. V was pared by 10 bases and J by 4 bases, with 10 bases between. Study-level findings and limits: In about 30% of the 18 patients, new TCR clonotypes emerged after therapy. Every T-LGLL patient had at least one immunodominant TCRbeta clonotype. No sample exists from the first appearance of each clone.

Concerning this clone: Its antigen remains unidentified.

Average productive template count per sample was about 42,000. TCRdb's copy holds only in-frame clones and misses some; the assay was immunoSEQ multiplex PCR. The table includes around 12,000 clones, roughly 80% detected once. The receptor was derived from a man between 60 and 75 years old with T-cell large granular lymphocyte leukemia. Some clones in this sample may be carry-over from other donors' samples. Sequenced material: peripheral blood mononuclear cells. This sequence joins TRBV19 and TRBJ1-2; tentatively, D is TRBD1 (5 bases). DNA of the CDR3: TGTGCCAAAAAACAGGTCTATGGCTACACCTTC. Translated, it gives CAKKQVYGYTF.